The 29 T cell receptor beta chains given below trace back to one sample, sequenced in a study of shared clonotypes between healthy human individuals. Libraries were prepared by immunoSEQ multiplex PCR; TCRdb keeps only in-frame clonotypes and omits some of them. The sample holds roughly 1 million clones, around 78% seen once. Sequenced input: memory CD4+ T cells from PBMCs. Subset meaning: CD45RA-negative fraction. These receptors were taken from a man between 18 and 35 years old in good health. Some clones in this sample may be carry-over from other donors' samples.

A note on this clone: The sample carries other DNA sequences with the same CDR3. CDR3 coding DNA: TGTGCCAGCAGTGTGGCGGGAGTTCCAGATACGCAGTATTTT. It codes for CASSVAGVPDTQYF. The V call is TRBV25-1, the J call TRBJ2-3, with TRBD2 identical over 7 bases. This CDR3 comprises 14 residues. V lost 4 bases and J lost 4; bases outside the gene matches: 5. Germline CDR1 MGHDK, CDR2 SYGVNS.

This clone showed up just once. The V gene is TRBV9, the J gene TRBJ2-2; a weak D match, TRBD2 (5 bases). This CDR3 comprises 18 residues. Germline values: CDR1 SGDLS, CDR2 YYNGEE. Trimming cost V 0 bases and J 4 bases, with 19 bases left between them. The DNA for the CDR3 is TGTGCCAGCAGCGTAGGGGCGGGCCCCGTCTATAGCACCGGGGAGCTGTTTTTT. Amino acids: CASSVGAGPVYSTGELFF.

The V and J genes are TRBV7-2 and TRBJ1-5; D remains unclear. The CDR3 totals 14 residues. V was cut by 2 bases and J by 4 bases, with 9 bases left in between. Germline V gives CDR1 SGHTA, CDR2 FQGNSA. The CDR3 reads CASSLRRFNQPQHF. The CDR3 DNA reads TGTGCCAGCAGCTTACGTAGGTTTAATCAGCCCCAGCATTTT.

The gene calls are TRBV5-1 and TRBJ2-1, with D hard to call. The V and J ends lost 0 bases and 3 bases respectively, with 13 bases between them. Germline values: CDR1 SGHRS, CDR2 YFSETQ. CDR3 size: 16 residues. CDR3 nucleotide sequence: TGCGCCAGCAGCTTGGCCGATGTAGATGACTACAATGAGCAGTTCTTC. It translates to CASSLADVDDYNEQFF.

This clone was recorded a few times. The V call is TRBV5-4, the J call TRBJ2-2; D remains ambiguous. The CDR3 has 12 residues. The ends were cut back, 2 bases at V and 5 bases at J, with 4 bases in the middle. Germline V lookup: CDR1 SGHNT, CDR2 YYREEE (reference sequence). The CDR3 DNA reads TGTGCCAGCAGCTTCCAGACCGGGGAGCTGTTTTTT. Translating gives CASSFQTGELFF.

This sequence joins TRBV6-6 and TRBJ1-2; D call uncertain. The CDR3 totals 12 residues. V lost 2 bases to trimming and J lost 7 bases, with 8 bases between them. The germline CDR1 and CDR2 sequences are MNHNY and SVGAGI (reference sequence). This CDR3 reads CASSYGDIGYTF. CDR3 in DNA: TGTGCCAGCAGTTACGGGGATATTGGCTACACCTTC.

This chain's CDR3 is CASSLLGGYYGYTF. CDR3 sequence (DNA): TGTGCCAGCAGTTTATTGGGGGGCTACTATGGCTACACCTTC. V and J are TRBV28 and TRBJ1-2, with D possibly TRBD1 on 6 matching bases. The CDR3 extends over 14 amino acids. The germline CDR1 and CDR2 sequences are MDHEN and SYDVKM. V was trimmed by 1 base and J by 3 bases, leaving 9 bases between them.

DNA of the CDR3: TGCGCCAGCAACCTACCGAGGAGCGGGAGCTACAATGAGCAGTTCTTC. It is translated as CASNLPRSGSYNEQFF. This chain links TRBV5-1 with TRBJ2-1, with 8 bases lining up with TRBD2. CDR1 SGHRS and CDR2 YFSETQ come from the germline V gene. J lost 3 bases, V lost 6 bases, and 11 bases had no gene match. The CDR3 is 16 residues long. Combining the CDR3 with reference TRBV5-1 and TRBJ2-1 gives the whole variable domain KAGVTQTPRYLIKTRGQQVTLSCSPISGHRSVSWYQQTPGQGLQFLFEYFSETQRNKGNFPGRFSGRQFSNSRSEMNVSTLELGDSALYLCASNLPRSGSYNEQFFGPGTRLTVL.

The chain has TRBV28 and TRBJ2-1; weak D call: TRBD2 (5 bases). Germline CDR1 and CDR2: MDHEN and SYDVKM. The V end was cut by 1 base, the J end by 9 bases, with 13 bases between. The CDR3 is 14 amino acids. The CDR3 loop reads CASSLSLGIREQFF. The DNA of the CDR3 is TGTGCCAGCAGTTTATCTCTCGGGATTCGTGAGCAGTTCTTC.

The chain couples TRBV4-1 to TRBJ1-1, with TRBD1 matching over 7 bases. Per the germline V gene, CDR1 is MGHRA and CDR2 is YSYEKL. This CDR3 comprises 21 residues. V shed 3 bases and J 1 base; nucleotides not matched to a gene: 23. This chain's CDR3 is CASSQAVPTGKFSPSNTEAFF. In DNA form, the CDR3 reads TGCGCCAGCAGCCAGGCCGTCCCGACAGGGAAATTCTCCCCGTCGAACACTGAAGCTTTCTTT.

This chain uses TRBV11-3 with TRBJ2-1; 8 bases are shared with TRBD2. From germline, CDR1 is SGHNT and CDR2 YENEEA. The CDR3 totals 14 residues. With V trimmed by 1 base and J by 11 bases, 7 bases remained unmatched. The CDR3 coding sequence is TGTGCCAGCAGCTTAGTAGGTGCGGGAGGACAGCAGTTCTTC. Protein: CASSLVGAGGQQFF. Combining the CDR3 with reference TRBV11-3 and TRBJ2-1 gives the whole variable domain EAGVVQSPRYKIIEKKQPVAFWCNPISGHNTLYWYLQNLGQGPELLIRYENEEAVDDSQLPKDRFSAERLKGVDSTLKIQPAELGDSAVYLCASSLVGAGGQQFFGPGTRLTVL.

This chain uses TRBV10-3 with TRBJ2-3; D assignment may be TRBD1 or TRBD2 (7 bases each). Trimming stripped 10 bases from V and 4 bases from J, with 21 bases between. This CDR3 has 15 residues. The V gene's germline CDR1 is ENHRY and CDR2 SYGVKD. Written as DNA, the CDR3 is TGTGCCACTAGGGGGCGGGGGAATTCGGCAGATACGCAGTATTTT. Protein: CATRGRGNSADTQYF.

The chain is built from TRBV18 and TRBJ2-5; 14 bases map to TRBD2. The CDR3 covers 15 residues. V shed 2 bases and J 6 bases; nucleotides not matched to a gene: 2. CDR1 and CDR2 (germline): KGHSH, LQKENI. CDR3 sequence: CASSPGLAGGKTQYF. CDR3 in DNA: TGTGCCAGCTCACCAGGACTAGCGGGAGGAAAGACCCAGTACTTC.

The chain employs TRBV27 and TRBJ2-7, with 8 bases that match TRBD1. Germline values: CDR1 MNHEY, CDR2 SMNVEV (reference sequence). With V trimmed by 5 bases and J by 3 bases, 9 bases remained unmatched. This CDR3 comprises 15 residues. As DNA, the CDR3 is TGTGCCAGCAGTGTCGGCAGGGGGCACCTCTACGAGCAGTACTTC. Protein product: CASSVGRGHLYEQYF.

J is TRBJ2-5 and V is TRBV5-1; TRBD2 aligns across 8 bases. CDR1 and CDR2 from the germline V gene are SGHRS and YFSETQ. The CDR3 consists of 16 residues. V dropped 0 bases and J dropped 5; count of bases not matched to a gene: 9. As DNA, the CDR3 is TGCGCCAGCAGCTTGGTCTCCGGGAGGGCCCTGGAGACCCAGTACTTC. Encoded protein: CASSLVSGRALETQYF.

CDR3 protein: CASSRPPGQGARTGELFF. The CDR3 DNA is TGTGCCAGCAGTCGTCCTCCTGGACAGGGGGCGCGCACCGGGGAGCTGTTTTTT. This sequence joins TRBV27 and TRBJ2-2, with 11 bases lining up with TRBD1. After removal of 5 bases from V and 4 bases from J, the junction contained 12 bases not matched to a gene. Germline-derived CDR1 and CDR2 are MNHEY and SMNVEV (reference sequence). This CDR3 region has 18 residues.

The V call is TRBV4-2, the J call TRBJ2-2; 8 bases fit TRBD2. V shed 0 bases, J shed 3 bases, and the junction held 15 bases outside the gene matches. The CDR3 length is 20 residues. Germline CDR1 and CDR2: LGHNA and YNFKEQ. CDR3 sequence (DNA): TGTGCCAGCAGCCAAGACGTTCGTGGTAGCGGGACCTTGGACACCGGGGAGCTGTTTTTT. Translated, it gives CASSQDVRGSGTLDTGELFF.

The genes are TRBV25-1 and TRBJ2-2; 7 bases fit TRBD1. Germline assignment: CDR1 MGHDK and CDR2 SYGVNS. CDR3 length: 16 residues. V was clipped by 5 bases and J by 5 bases; unmatched bases: 11. This CDR3 reads CASSPAGTVRTGELFF. The CDR3 DNA reads as TGTGCCAGCAGTCCGGCAGGGACAGTACGGACCGGGGAGCTGTTTTTT.

This clone was observed a single time. The rearrangement links TRBV5-4 to TRBJ2-2; 7 positions agree with TRBD1. Germline CDR1 reads SGHNT; CDR2 reads YYREEE (reference sequence). V shed 3 bases and J 6 bases; nucleotides not matched to a gene: 14. This CDR3 spans 17 amino acids. The CDR3 DNA reads as TGTGCCAGCAGCTCGTGGGCGGGCAGGGGGTTGTCCGGGGAGCTGTTTTTT. It is translated as CASSSWAGRGLSGELFF.

The genes are TRBV28 and TRBJ2-3, with TRBD2 matching 9 bases. V lost 3 bases, J lost 2 bases, and 3 bases stayed unmatched. The germline gives CDR1 MDHEN, CDR2 SYDVKM. The CDR3 runs 15 residues. The CDR3 DNA sequence: TGTGCCAGCAGTTTCGGGGGACTAGCCACAGATACGCAGTATTTT. Amino acids: CASSFGGLATDTQYF.

The chain is built from TRBV19 and TRBJ1-1, with unresolved D. Germline V gene sequence: CDR1 LNHDA, CDR2 SQIVND (reference sequence). Trimming left V 3 bases short and J 0 bases short, with 8 bases between. The CDR3 extends over 14 amino acids. The CDR3 loop is CASSIPGVNTEAFF. In DNA, the CDR3 is TGTGCCAGTAGTATCCCAGGAGTGAACACTGAAGCTTTCTTT.

This clone has just one count. CDR3 in amino acids: CASSRGQGYSGANVLTF. CDR3 DNA sequence: TGTGCCAGCAGCCGAGGACAGGGGTACTCTGGGGCCAACGTCCTGACTTTC. The V gene is TRBV14, the J gene TRBJ2-6; 9 bases agree with TRBD1. The germline V gene encodes CDR1 SGHDN and CDR2 FVKESK. V trimming: 4 bases; J trimming: 0 bases; junction bases outside the gene matches: 4. The CDR3 length is 17 residues. The full variable domain, completed using reference TRBV14 and TRBJ2-6, is EAGVTQFPSHSVIEKGQTVTLRCDPISGHDNLYWYRRVMGKEIKFLLHFVKESKQDESGMPNNRFLAERTGGTYSTLKVQPAELEDSGVYFCASSRGQGYSGANVLTFGAGSRLTVL.

The rearrangement joins TRBV7-9 to TRBJ1-4; D is possibly TRBD1 (5 bases). Germline V gene lookup returns CDR1 SEHNR and CDR2 FQNEAQ (reference sequence). This CDR3 spans 12 amino acids. V was cut by 4 bases and J by 12 bases, with 12 bases left in between. For the CDR3, the DNA is TGTGCCAGCAGCTACCAACCGGGACAACTGTTTTTT. Protein product: CASSYQPGQLFF. The entire variable domain, with the rest obtained from reference TRBV7-9 and TRBJ1-4, is as follows: DTGVSQNPRHKITKRGQNVTFRCDPISEHNRLYWYRQTLGQGPEFLTYFQNEAQLEKSRLLSDRFSAERPKGSFSTLEIQRTEQGDSAMYLCASSYQPGQLFFGSGTQLSVL.

The gene calls are TRBV5-6 and TRBJ2-3; TRBD1 or TRBD2 may be the D gene (5 bases each). V was cut by 5 bases and J by 8 bases, with 18 bases left in between. Germline assignment: CDR1 SGHDT and CDR2 YYEEEE. This CDR3 is 14 amino acids long. The CDR3 DNA follows: TGTGCCAGCAGTCGAGAATACGGGACCCTTACGCAGTATTTT. It yields the protein CASSREYGTLTQYF.

This clone was seen a handful of times. The chain is built from TRBV7-2 and TRBJ2-6; 8 nucleotides line up with TRBD1. The V segment lost 5 bases and the J segment 3 bases; nucleotides outside the gene matches: 15. The CDR3 length is 19 residues. Germline V gene data show CDR1 as SGHTA and CDR2 as FQGNSA. The CDR3 protein is CASSLLGAPGGGGANVLTF. The CDR3, as DNA: TGTGCCAGCAGCCTCCTCGGGGCGCCAGGGGGCGGTGGGGCCAACGTCCTGACTTTC.

The rearrangement joins TRBV11-2 to TRBJ2-7; D gene unclear. V lost 5 bases and J lost 3, with 14 bases in between. CDR3 length equals 14 residues. Germline CDR1 and CDR2: SGHAT and FQNNGV. DNA for the CDR3: TGTGCCAGCAGCACACCCCGCAAAGGCTACGAGCAGTACTTC. This encodes CASSTPRKGYEQYF.

This chain uses TRBV18 with TRBJ2-4, with TRBD1 matching 9 bases. Unmatched junction bases numbered 2, after V lost 1 base and J lost 1 base. Germline CDR1 and CDR2: KGHSH and LQKENI. CDR3 length equals 16 residues. The CDR3 loop reads CASSPRDRDAKNIQYF. CDR3 coding DNA: TGTGCCAGCTCACCACGGGACAGGGATGCCAAAAACATTCAGTACTTC.

The chain couples TRBV18 to TRBJ2-5; the D call may be TRBD1 or TRBD2 (7 bases each). The CDR3 is made up of 14 amino acids. Germline CDR1 is KGHSH and CDR2 is LQKENI. V was clipped by 4 bases and J by 5 bases, with 14 bases between them. The CDR3 is CASSREGQSETQYF. The CDR3 DNA sequence: TGTGCCAGCTCACGGGAGGGACAGTCGGAGACCCAGTACTTC.

This sequence joins TRBV9 and TRBJ1-3; D is perhaps TRBD1 (5 bases). Germline CDR1 reads SGDLS; CDR2 reads YYNGEE. This CDR3 is built from 13 residues. V shed 4 bases and J shed 3 bases, with 8 bases lying between them. The CDR3 is CASSPQGGNTIYF. In nucleotides, the CDR3 is TGTGCCAGCAGCCCCCAGGGTGGAAACACCATATATTTT.